This entry features one T cell receptor beta chain sequence. What this receptor recognizes is not known. Per-base quality was not reported, and no clone a single base away is much larger than it. Stable Graves' hyperthyroidism was defined as the absence of progression to ophthalmopathy over 18 months of follow-up. The hyperthyroidism patients were between 18 and 65 years old and newly diagnosed, with a disease duration of less than 2 months. The study excluded patients with uncontrolled infections, other autoimmune diseases, pregnancy or lactation. Diagnoses were based on clinical symptoms, serum thyroxine and TRAb, thyroid ultrasound and orbital computed tomography. Total RNA was extracted using Trizol reagent, and RNA quality was assessed on an Agilent 2100 Bioanalyzer. The germline V gene supplies CDR1 SQVTM and CDR2 ANQGSEA. Including cysteine and phenylalanine, the CDR3 has 13 amino acids. CDR3 DNA only is kept here, 39 bases in frame from base 1. V and J lose 0 bases and 5 bases, and a span of 10 bases separates them.

This entry belongs to a study of T cells in Graves' hyperthyroidism and ophthalmopathy (dated by TCRdb to between 2018 and 2021). Looking at the study overall: To identify TCR V-J signatures that set the groups apart, the researchers used a discovery cohort of 100 patients, made up of 43 with Graves' ophthalmopathy and some 60 with stable Graves' hyperthyroidism. In addition, the study compared T-cell repertoires in thyroid tissue and in blood from five to seven Graves' hyperthyroidism patients. After sampling, hyperthyroidism patients received methimazole starting at 30 mg daily, and ophthalmopathy patients received high-dose intravenous methylprednisolone. According to the paper, TCR Vbeta CDR3 sequencing was carried out on some 140 peripheral blood samples, which came from fewer than 50 ophthalmopathy, under 80 hyperthyroidism and about 17 progressor patients. The roughly 90 discovery patients were divided at random into training and test sets in a 7:3 ratio. An independent validation cohort of under 20 hyperthyroidism patients and 17 patients who later progressed to ophthalmopathy tested prospective prediction of ophthalmopathy.

Broad study findings and their caveats: In validation, the model predicted progression to ophthalmopathy with around 71% sensitivity and 72% to 75% specificity, a median of about six months before onset. Most expanded thyroid clonotypes (frequency above 0.001) were also found in blood, which suggests that blood repertoires may mirror thyroid immune responses. Ophthalmopathy was separated from stable hyperthyroidism by a 13 V-J signature model, with over 85% sensitivity and approximately 81% specificity obtained in cross-validation and 80%/75% obtained in testing. No statistical method was used to set the sample size in advance, and investigators knew the group allocation.

The TCR beta CDR3 regions were amplified from the RNA transcripts. The TCR CDR3 was subjected to a first round of RT-PCR using the HTBI primer set and the Qiagen OneStep RT-PCR kit. A second multiplex PCR round built the libraries, followed by size selection and purification. The libraries were sequenced on an Illumina HiSeq2000 using paired-end 100 bp reads. Concerning the study's data processing: Raw data were processed with SOAPnuke, discarding reads with adapters, uncalled bases, mean Phred below 15, or no exact constant-primer or identifier match. COPE v1.2.5 was used to merge the high-quality paired reads, and each unique nucleotide sequence was defined as a clonotype. MiTCR v1.1 was used to align the clonotypes against IMGT TRBV, TRBD and TRBJ reference segments. The analysis included only V-J combinations with a frequency above 0.0001, which together covered about 99% of the repertoires. The TCS score was defined as the ratio of F50 (clonal expansion) to E x V (chaos), calculated using BLOSUM62-based TCRdist between CDR3 peptides within each V-J. Welch's t-statistics and random forest reduced 514 V-J features to about 12, which were used in a naive Bayes classifier (R e1071). In-frame beta chains were kept once TCRdb had trimmed the public reads at Q25 with fastp and called clones with MiXCR. All rows with the same CDR3 protein become a single entry with the most common DNA and genes. The V and J calls were determined by TCRdb, not by the authors. The sample profile shows about 540,000 distinct CDR3 sequences; around 42% of them were found once. Of the sample, 8.2% falls within the top ten clones.

The clonotype originates from a young woman with Graves' hyperthyroidism. Donor details come from another sample of the same person, matched by shared clones. Recombination joined TRBV29-1 with TRBJ1-2; the D gene is not confidently resolved. Sample: peripheral blood or thyroid tissue (not recorded which). CDR3 protein: CSVEEDAAYGYTF. The nucleotides are TGCAGCGTTGAAGAAGACGCGGCTTATGGCTACACCTTC.